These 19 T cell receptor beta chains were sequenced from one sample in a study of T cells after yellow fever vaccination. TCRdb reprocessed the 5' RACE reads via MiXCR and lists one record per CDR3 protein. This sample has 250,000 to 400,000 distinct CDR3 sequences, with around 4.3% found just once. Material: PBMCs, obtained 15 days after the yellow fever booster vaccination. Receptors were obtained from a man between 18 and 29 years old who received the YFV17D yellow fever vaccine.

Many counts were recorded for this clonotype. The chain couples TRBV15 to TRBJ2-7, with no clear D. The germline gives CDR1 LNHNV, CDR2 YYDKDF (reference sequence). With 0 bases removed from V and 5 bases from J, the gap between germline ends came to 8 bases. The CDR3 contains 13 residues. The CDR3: CATSREHGHEQYV. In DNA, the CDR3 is TGTGCCACCAGCAGAGAACACGGTCACGAGCAGTACGTC.

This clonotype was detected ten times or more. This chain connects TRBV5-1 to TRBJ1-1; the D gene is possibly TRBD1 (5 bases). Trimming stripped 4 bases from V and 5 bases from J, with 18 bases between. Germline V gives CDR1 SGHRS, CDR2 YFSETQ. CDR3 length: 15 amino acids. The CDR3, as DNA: TGCGCCAGCAGCCAGACCGGTCAGGGTAAGACTGAAGCTTTCTTT. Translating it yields CASSQTGQGKTEAFF.

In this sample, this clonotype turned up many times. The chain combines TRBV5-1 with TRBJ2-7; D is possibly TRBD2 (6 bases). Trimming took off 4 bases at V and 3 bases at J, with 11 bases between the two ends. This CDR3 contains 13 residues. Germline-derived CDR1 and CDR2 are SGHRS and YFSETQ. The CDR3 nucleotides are TGCGCCAGCAGCCCACCGACTAGCTACGAGCAGTACTTC. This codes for CASSPPTSYEQYF. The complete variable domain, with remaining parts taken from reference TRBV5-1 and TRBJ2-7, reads KAGVTQTPRYLIKTRGQQVTLSCSPISGHRSVSWYQQTPGQGLQFLFEYFSETQRNKGNFPGRFSGRQFSNSRSEMNVSTLELGDSALYLCASSPPTSYEQYFGPGTRLTVT.

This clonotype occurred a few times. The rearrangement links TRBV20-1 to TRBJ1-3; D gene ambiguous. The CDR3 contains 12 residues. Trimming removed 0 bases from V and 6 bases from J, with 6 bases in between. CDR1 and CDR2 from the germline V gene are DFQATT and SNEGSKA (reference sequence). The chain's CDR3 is CSAREPENTIYF. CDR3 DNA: TGCAGTGCTAGAGAACCTGAAAACACCATATATTTT.

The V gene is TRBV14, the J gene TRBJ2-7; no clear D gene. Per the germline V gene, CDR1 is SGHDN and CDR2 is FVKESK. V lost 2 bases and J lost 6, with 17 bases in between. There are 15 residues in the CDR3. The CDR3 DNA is TGTGCCAGCAGCCAAAACATTTCGCCCTGGGGCGAGCAGTACTTC. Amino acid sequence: CASSQNISPWGEQYF.

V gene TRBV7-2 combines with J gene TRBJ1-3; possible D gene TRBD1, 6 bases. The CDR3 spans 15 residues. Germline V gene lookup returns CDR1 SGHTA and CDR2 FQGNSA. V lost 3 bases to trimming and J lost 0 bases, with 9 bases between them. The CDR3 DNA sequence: TGTGCCAGCAGCTTTAGCAGGGGCTCTGGAAACACCATATATTTT. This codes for CASSFSRGSGNTIYF.

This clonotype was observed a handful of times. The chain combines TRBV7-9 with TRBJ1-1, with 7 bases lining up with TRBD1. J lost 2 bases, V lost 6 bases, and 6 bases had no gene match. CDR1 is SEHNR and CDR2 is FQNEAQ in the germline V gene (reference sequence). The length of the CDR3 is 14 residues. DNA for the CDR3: TGTGCCAGCAGTGAGTGGGACAGTAACACTGAAGCTTTCTTT. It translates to CASSEWDSNTEAFF.

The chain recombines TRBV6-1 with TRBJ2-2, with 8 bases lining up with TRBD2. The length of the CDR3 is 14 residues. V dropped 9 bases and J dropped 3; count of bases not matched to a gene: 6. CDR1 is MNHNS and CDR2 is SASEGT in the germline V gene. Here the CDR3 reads CASSGGPDTGELFF. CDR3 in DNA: TGTGCCAGTTCGGGGGGGCCAGACACCGGGGAGCTGTTTTTT.

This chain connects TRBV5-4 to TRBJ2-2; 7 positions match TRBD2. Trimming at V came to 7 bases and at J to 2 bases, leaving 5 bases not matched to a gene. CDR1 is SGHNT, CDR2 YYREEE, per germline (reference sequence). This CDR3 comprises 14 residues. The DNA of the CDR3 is TGTGCCAGCGGCGGGGGTGGAAACACCGGGGAGCTGTTTTTT. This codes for CASGGGGNTGELFF.

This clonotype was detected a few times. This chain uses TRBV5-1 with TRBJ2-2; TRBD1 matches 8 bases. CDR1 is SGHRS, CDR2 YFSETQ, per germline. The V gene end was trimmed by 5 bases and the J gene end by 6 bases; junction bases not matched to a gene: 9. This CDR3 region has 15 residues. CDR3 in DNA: TGCGCCAGCAGTCCAGACAGGGGAAGTCCCGGGGAGCTGTTTTTT. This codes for CASSPDRGSPGELFF.

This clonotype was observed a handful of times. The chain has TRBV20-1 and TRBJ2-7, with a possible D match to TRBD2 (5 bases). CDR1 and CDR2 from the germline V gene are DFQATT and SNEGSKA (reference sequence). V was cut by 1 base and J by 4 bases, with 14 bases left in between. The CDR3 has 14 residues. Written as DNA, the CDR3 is TGCAGTGCTAGAGGAGGGTACAGTAGGTACGAGCAGTACGTC. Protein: CSARGGYSRYEQYV.

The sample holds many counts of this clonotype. The chain's CDR3 is CANRDRDATEQYV. For the CDR3, the DNA is TGCGCCAACCGGGACAGGGATGCTACCGAGCAGTACGTC. The V and J genes are TRBV10-1 and TRBJ2-7; TRBD1 matches 9 bases. Germline assignment: CDR1 WNHNN and CDR2 SYGVQD (reference sequence). J lost 6 bases, V lost 10 bases, and 10 bases had no gene match. The CDR3 length is 13 residues.

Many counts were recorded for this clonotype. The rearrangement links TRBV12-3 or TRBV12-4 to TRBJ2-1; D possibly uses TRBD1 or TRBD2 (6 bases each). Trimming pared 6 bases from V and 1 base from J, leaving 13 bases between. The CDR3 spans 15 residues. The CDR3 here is CASSRGRASYNEQFF. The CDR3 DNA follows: TGTGCCAGCAGCCGGGGGCGCGCGTCCTACAATGAGCAGTTCTTC.

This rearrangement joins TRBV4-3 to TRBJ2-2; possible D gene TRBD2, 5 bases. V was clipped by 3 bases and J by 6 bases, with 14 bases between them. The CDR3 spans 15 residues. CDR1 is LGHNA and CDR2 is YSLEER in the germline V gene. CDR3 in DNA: TGCGCCAGCAGCCAGGGGAGATTCCGATCCGGGGAGCTGTTTTTT. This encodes CASSQGRFRSGELFF.

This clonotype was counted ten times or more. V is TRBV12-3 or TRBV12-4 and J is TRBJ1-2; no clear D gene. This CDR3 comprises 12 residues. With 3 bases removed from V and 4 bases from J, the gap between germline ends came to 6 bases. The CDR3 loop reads CASSFGSYGYTF. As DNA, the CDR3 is TGTGCCAGCAGTTTCGGCAGCTATGGCTACACCTTC.

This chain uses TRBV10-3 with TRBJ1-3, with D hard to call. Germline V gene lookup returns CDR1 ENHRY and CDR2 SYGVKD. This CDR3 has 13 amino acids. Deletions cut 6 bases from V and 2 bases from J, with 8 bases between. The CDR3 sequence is CAIREGAGNTIYF. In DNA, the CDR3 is TGTGCCATCAGGGAGGGCGCTGGAAACACCATATATTTT.

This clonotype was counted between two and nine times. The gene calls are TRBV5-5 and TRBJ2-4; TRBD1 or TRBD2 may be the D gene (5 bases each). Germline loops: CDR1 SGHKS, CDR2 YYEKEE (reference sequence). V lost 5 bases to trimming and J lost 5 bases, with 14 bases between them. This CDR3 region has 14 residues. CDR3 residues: CASRSVGDENIQYF. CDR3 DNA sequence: TGTGCCAGCAGGTCCGTGGGGGACGAAAACATTCAGTACTTC. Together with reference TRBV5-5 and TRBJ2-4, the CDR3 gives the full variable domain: DAGVTQSPTHLIKTRGQQVTLRCSPISGHKSVSWYQQVLGQGPQFIFQYYEKEERGRGNFPDRFSARQFPNYSSELNVNALLLGDSALYLCASRSVGDENIQYFGAGTRLSVL.

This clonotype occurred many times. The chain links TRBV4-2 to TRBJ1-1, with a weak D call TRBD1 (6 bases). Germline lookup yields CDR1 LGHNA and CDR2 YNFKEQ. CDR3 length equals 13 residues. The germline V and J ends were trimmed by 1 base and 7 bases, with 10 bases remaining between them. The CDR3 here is CASSQGRDIEAFF. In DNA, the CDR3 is TGTGCCAGCAGCCAAGGGCGGGACATTGAAGCTTTCTTT.

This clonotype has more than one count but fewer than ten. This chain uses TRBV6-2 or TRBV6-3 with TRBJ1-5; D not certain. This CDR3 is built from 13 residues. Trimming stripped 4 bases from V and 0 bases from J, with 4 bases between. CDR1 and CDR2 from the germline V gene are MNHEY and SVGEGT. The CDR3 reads CASSWTSNQPQHF. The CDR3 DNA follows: TGTGCCAGCAGTTGGACTAGCAATCAGCCCCAGCATTTT.